Below, 5 T cell receptor beta chains from the same sample are listed, as sequenced in a study of neurological immune-mediated disorders. MiXCR was run by TCRdb on the 5' RACE reads, yielding one entry per CDR3 protein. The profile covers 20,000 to 30,000 distinct CDR3 sequences, with less than 15% appearing a single time and around 13% taken by the ten largest. Input material: PBMCs. These receptor sequences come from a woman in her fifties or sixties with HTLV-1-associated myelopathy (HAM/TSP).

This clonotype was seen many times. The chain recombines TRBV6-5 with TRBJ1-4; 7 positions match TRBD1. The CDR3 runs 15 residues. CDR1 is MNHEY, CDR2 SVGAGI, per germline. V was clipped by 4 bases and J by 4 bases; unmatched bases: 6. Here the CDR3 reads CASSSRTGRNEKLFF. CDR3 DNA: TGTGCCAGCAGTTCCAGGACAGGACGTAATGAAAAACTGTTTTTT.

The table lists this clonotype with many counts. The CDR3 here is CSAKAATNTGELFF. The CDR3 coding sequence is TGCAGTGCTAAGGCGGCGACGAACACCGGGGAGCTGTTTTTT. The V and J genes are TRBV20-1 and TRBJ2-2; D uncertain. V gave up 4 bases and J gave up 0 bases, with 9 bases separating them. The CDR3 is made up of 14 amino acids. Germline CDR1 reads DFQATT; CDR2 reads SNEGSKA (reference sequence).

The V call is TRBV19, the J call TRBJ2-1; a weak D match, TRBD2 (5 bases). Deletions cut 3 bases from V and 9 bases from J, with 15 bases between. Per germline, CDR1 LNHDA and CDR2 SQIVND (reference sequence). CDR3 size: 14 residues. In nucleotides, the CDR3 is TGTGCCAGTAGTATCGGCCGCGGCCGGGGTGAGCAGTTCTTC. This encodes CASSIGRGRGEQFF.

This clonotype was seen ten or more times. The chain carries TRBV5-1 and TRBJ1-5, with a tentative D call TRBD1 (5 bases). V lost 0 bases, J lost 5 bases, and 6 bases lay in between. Germline CDR1 and CDR2: SGHRS and YFSETQ. CDR3 length: 13 amino acids. The CDR3 coding sequence is TGCGCCAGCAGCTTGGACAGGTATCAGCCCCAGCATTTT. Translating it yields CASSLDRYQPQHF.

This clonotype was recorded many times. V and J are TRBV3-1 and TRBJ2-3; D not resolved. V dropped 4 bases and J dropped 5 bases, with 7 bases sitting between them. The CDR3 has 12 residues. Germline assignment: CDR1 LGHDT and CDR2 YNNKEL (reference sequence). CDR3 sequence reads: CASSRSRDTQYF. CDR3 DNA sequence: TGTGCCAGCAGCCGATCAAGAGATACGCAGTATTTT.